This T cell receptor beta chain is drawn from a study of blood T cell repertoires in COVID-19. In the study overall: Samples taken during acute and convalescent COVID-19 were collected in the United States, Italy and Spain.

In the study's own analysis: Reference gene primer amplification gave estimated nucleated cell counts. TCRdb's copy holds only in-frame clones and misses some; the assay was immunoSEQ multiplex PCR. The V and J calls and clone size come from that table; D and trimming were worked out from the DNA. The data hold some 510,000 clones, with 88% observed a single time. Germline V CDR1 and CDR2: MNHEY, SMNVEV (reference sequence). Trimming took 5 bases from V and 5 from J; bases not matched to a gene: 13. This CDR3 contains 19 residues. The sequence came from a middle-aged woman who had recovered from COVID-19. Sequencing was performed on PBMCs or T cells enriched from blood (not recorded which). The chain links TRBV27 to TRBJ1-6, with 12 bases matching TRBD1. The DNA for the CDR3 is TGTGCCAGCAGTACTAGGAGGGGACAGGGGGCGTTCAATAATTCACCCCTCCACTTT. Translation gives CASSTRRGQGAFNNSPLHF.